Shown below are 9 T cell receptor beta chains from a single sample sequenced in a study of T cells after yellow fever vaccination. MiXCR, run by TCRdb on the 5' RACE reads, gives a single entry per CDR3 protein. Counted here are 95,000 to 150,000 distinct CDR3 sequences, roughly 9% occurring once; the ten biggest clones make up 40%. This specimen was CD8+ T cells sorted from PBMCs, taken on the day of the yellow fever booster vaccination. All receptors come from a man between 18 and 35 years old who received the YFV17D yellow fever vaccine.

This chain joins TRBV15 and TRBJ2-5; D is ambiguous. Trimming removed 5 bases at V and 4 bases at J, with 17 bases between. Germline V gene sequence: CDR1 LNHNV, CDR2 YYDKDF (reference sequence). The CDR3 is 15 residues long. CDR3 nucleotide sequence: TGTGCCACCAGCGCACGTAAGGGTTTGGGAGAGACCCAGTACTTC. Its translation: CATSARKGLGETQYF.

The V and J genes are TRBV3-1 and TRBJ1-4, with TRBD1 matching over 7 bases. The CDR3 runs to 17 residues. Unmatched junction bases numbered 8, after V lost 4 bases and J lost 0 bases. Germline V CDR1 and CDR2: LGHDT, YNNKEL (reference sequence). As DNA, the CDR3 is TGTGCCAGCAGCCTAGCCGGCCAGGGGGCAACTAATGAAAAACTGTTTTTT. Its translation: CASSLAGQGATNEKLFF.

The chain employs TRBV2 and TRBJ2-3; D gene unclear. This CDR3 has 13 residues. The ends were cut back, 6 bases at V and 0 bases at J, with 7 bases in the middle. The V gene's germline CDR1 is SNHLY and CDR2 FYNNEI. As DNA, the CDR3 is TGTGCCAGCAGAAGCCCTAGCACAGATACGCAGTATTTT. It codes for CASRSPSTDTQYF. The full variable domain, rest sourced from reference TRBV2 and TRBJ2-3, is EPEVTQTPSHQVTQMGQEVILRCVPISNHLYFYWYRQILGQKVEFLVSFYNNEISEKSEIFDDQFSVERPDGSNFTLKIRSTKLEDSAMYFCASRSPSTDTQYFGPGTRLTVL.

The table lists this clonotype with a few counts. The chain is built from TRBV7-9 and TRBJ2-3; 9 nucleotides align to TRBD1. Looked up from germline, CDR1 is SEHNR and CDR2 is FQNEAQ (reference sequence). This CDR3 is built from 16 residues. Trimming took 7 bases from V and 6 from J; bases not matched to a gene: 14. CDR3 sequence: CASIPPPGQGIDTQYF. In DNA form, the CDR3 reads TGTGCCAGCATCCCGCCCCCGGGACAGGGTATTGATACGCAGTATTTT.

The table lists this clonotype with a few counts. The rearrangement joins TRBV10-3 to TRBJ2-3, with D perhaps TRBD2 (5 bases). The CDR3 runs 17 residues. Trimming shortened V by 0 bases and J by 5 bases, and 18 bases separated the two germline ends. The V gene's germline CDR1 is ENHRY and CDR2 SYGVKD. Here the CDR3 DNA reads TGTGCCATCAGTGAGTCACGGGGAAGTTACGGGGAAGATACGCAGTATTTT. Translating it yields CAISESRGSYGEDTQYF.

This rearrangement joins TRBV7-2 to TRBJ2-7; a weak D match, TRBD2 (6 bases). The CDR3 is 14 residues long. Trimming shortened V by 1 base and J by 1 base, and 8 bases separated the two germline ends. Germline V gene data show CDR1 as SGHTA and CDR2 as FQGNSA. This chain's CDR3 is CASSLGAGSYEQYF. For the CDR3, the DNA is TGTGCCAGCAGCTTAGGTGCGGGATCCTACGAGCAGTACTTC.

This clonotype was found a few times. The V gene is TRBV4-1, the J gene TRBJ1-4; 7 bases match TRBD1. The CDR3 has 16 amino acids. Trimming cost V 1 base and J 2 bases; bases outside gene matches: 4. The germline CDR1 and CDR2 sequences are MGHRA and YSYEKL. CDR3 sequence reads: CASSQGRGLTNEKLFF. As DNA, the CDR3 is TGCGCCAGCAGCCAAGGAAGGGGGCTCACTAATGAAAAACTGTTTTTT.

The chain joins TRBV21-1 to TRBJ2-5; TRBD1 was called by the table and not checked on the DNA. TRBV21-1 is labeled a pseudogene. This CDR3 comprises 17 residues. The CDR3 coding sequence is TGTGCCAGCAGCAAAGACCATACCGGTCCCGGCGGGGAGACCCAGTACTTC. Amino acid sequence: CASSKDHTGPGGETQYF.

The chain has TRBV14 and TRBJ2-1; the D gene is possibly TRBD1 (6 bases). The CDR3 contains 15 residues. Trimming removed 4 bases at V and 2 bases at J, with 12 bases between. The germline V gene has CDR1 SGHDN and CDR2 FVKESK. The CDR3 spells CASSPYRTAYNEQFF. CDR3 sequence (DNA): TGTGCCAGCAGCCCATATCGGACAGCCTACAATGAGCAGTTCTTC.